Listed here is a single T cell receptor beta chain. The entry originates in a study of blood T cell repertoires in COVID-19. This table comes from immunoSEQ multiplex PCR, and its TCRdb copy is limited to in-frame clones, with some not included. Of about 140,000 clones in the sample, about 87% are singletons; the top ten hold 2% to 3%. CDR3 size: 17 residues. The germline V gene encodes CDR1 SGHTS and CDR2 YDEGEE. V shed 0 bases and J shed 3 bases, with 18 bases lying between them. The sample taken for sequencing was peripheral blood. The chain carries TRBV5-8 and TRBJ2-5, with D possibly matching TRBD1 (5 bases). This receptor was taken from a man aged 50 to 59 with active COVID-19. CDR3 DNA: TGTGCCAGCAGCTTGGGTGGTGGGGCCCCACAGGAAGAGACCCAGTACTTC. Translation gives CASSLGGGAPQEETQYF. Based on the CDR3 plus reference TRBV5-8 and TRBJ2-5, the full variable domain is EAGVTQSPTHLIKTRGQQATLRCSPISGHTSVYWYQQALGLGLQFLLWYDEGEERNRGNFPPRFSGRQFPNYSSELNVNALELEDSALYLCASSLGGGAPQEETQYFGPGTRLLVL.